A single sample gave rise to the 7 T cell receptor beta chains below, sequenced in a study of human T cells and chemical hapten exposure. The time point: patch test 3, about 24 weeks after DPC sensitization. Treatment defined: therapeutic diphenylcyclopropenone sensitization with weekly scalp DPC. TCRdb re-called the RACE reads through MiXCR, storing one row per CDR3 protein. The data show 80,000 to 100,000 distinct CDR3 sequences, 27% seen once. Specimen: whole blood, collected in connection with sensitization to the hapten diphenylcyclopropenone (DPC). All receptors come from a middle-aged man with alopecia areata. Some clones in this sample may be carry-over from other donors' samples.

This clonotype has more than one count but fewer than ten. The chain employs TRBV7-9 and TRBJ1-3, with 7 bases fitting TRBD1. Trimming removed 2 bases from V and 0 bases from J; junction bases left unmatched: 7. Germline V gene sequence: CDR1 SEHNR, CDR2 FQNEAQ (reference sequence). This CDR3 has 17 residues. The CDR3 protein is CASSLSRQGYSGNTIYF. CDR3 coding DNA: TGTGCCAGCAGCTTATCGAGACAGGGCTACTCTGGAAACACCATATATTTT.

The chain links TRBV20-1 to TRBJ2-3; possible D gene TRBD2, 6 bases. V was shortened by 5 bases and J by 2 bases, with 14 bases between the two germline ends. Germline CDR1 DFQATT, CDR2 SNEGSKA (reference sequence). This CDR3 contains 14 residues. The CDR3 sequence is CSASGTSLTDTQYF. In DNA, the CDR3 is TGCAGTGCTTCCGGGACTTCCCTCACAGATACGCAGTATTTT.

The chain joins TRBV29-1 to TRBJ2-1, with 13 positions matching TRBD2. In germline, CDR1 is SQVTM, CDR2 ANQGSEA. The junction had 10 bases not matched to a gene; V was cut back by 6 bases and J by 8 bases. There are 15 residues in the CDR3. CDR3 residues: CSVQTGLAGFYEQFF. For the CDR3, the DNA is TGCAGCGTCCAAACGGGACTAGCGGGATTCTATGAGCAGTTCTTC.

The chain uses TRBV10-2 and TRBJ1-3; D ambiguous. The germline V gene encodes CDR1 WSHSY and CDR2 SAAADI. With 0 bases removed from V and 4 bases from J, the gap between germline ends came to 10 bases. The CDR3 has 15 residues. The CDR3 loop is CASSESEGNGNTIYF. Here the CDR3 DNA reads TGCGCCAGCAGTGAGTCGGAGGGAAACGGAAACACCATATATTTT.

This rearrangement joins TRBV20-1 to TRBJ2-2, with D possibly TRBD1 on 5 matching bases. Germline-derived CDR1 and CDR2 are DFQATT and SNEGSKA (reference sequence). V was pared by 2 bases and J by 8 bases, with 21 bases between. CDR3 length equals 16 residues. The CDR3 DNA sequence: TGCAGTGCTAGACTACAGGTTGGGGTCGGAGCGGGGGAGCTGTTTTTT. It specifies CSARLQVGVGAGELFF.

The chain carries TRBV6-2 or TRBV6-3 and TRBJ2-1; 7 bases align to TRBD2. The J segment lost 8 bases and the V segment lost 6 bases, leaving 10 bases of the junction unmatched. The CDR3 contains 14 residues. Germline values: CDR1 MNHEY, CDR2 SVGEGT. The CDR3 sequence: CASRVEGGLDEQFF. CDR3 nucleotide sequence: TGTGCCAGCAGGGTAGAGGGAGGGCTTGATGAGCAGTTCTTC.

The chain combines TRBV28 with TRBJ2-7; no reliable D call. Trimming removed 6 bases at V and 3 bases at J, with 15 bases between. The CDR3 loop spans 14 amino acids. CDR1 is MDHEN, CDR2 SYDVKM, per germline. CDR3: CASSFGRRGYEQYF. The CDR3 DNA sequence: TGTGCCAGCAGCTTCGGACGGCGCGGCTACGAGCAGTACTTC.